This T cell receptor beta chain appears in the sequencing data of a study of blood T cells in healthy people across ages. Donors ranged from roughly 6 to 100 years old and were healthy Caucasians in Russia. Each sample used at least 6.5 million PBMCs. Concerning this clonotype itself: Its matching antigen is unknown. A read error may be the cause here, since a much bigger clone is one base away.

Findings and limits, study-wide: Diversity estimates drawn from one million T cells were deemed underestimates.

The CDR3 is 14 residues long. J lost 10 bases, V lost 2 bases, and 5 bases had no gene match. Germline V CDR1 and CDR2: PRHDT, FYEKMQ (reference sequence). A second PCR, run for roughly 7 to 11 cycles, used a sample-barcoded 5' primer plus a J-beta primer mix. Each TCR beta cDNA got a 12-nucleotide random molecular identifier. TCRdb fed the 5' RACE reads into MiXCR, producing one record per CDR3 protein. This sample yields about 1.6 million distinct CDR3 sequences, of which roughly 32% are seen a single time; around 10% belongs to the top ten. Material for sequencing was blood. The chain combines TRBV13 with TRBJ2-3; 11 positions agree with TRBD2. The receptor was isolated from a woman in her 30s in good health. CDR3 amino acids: CASSLLAGGDAQYF. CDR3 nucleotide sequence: TGTGCCAGCAGCTTATTAGCGGGGGGGGATGCGCAGTATTTT.